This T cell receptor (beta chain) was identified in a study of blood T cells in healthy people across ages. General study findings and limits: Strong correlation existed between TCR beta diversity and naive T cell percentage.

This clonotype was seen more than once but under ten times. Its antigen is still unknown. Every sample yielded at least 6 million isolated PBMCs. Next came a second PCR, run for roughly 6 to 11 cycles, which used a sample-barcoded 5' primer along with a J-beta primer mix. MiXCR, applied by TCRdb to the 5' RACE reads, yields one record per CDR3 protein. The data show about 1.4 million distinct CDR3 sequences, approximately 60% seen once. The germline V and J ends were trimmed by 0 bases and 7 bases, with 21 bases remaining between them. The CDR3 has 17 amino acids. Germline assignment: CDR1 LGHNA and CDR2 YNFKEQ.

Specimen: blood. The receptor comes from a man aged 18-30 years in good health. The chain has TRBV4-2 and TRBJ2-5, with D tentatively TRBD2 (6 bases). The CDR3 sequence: CASSQEGDSGTTWTQYF. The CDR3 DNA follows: TGTGCCAGCAGCCAAGAAGGGGACTCCGGGACGACTTGGACCCAGTACTTC.